This TCR beta chain was documented in a study of shared clonotypes between healthy human individuals. Study-level results: The authors sampled blood alone, and tissue repertoires likely differ. An anticipated effect of sequencing depth on clonotype sharing among donors was recognized.

Regarding this clone: Its matching antigen is unknown.

V gave up 0 bases and J gave up 8 bases, with 11 bases separating them. The CDR3 is 13 amino acids. Per the germline V gene, CDR1 is SGHRS and CDR2 is YFSETQ. Assay execution took place at the deep level. The unsorted PBMC replicate PCRs were performed with roughly 280 ng DNA, tens of thousands of T cell genomes. Repertoires were generated with immunoSEQ multiplex PCR, while TCRdb's copy carries only in-frame clones and drops some. The table shows about 450,000 clones, with 79% occurring only once. The receptor was derived from a middle-aged woman in good health. Some clones in this sample may be carry-over from other donors' samples. Sequences were obtained from PBMCs. The V gene is TRBV5-1, the J gene TRBJ1-2; D may be TRBD1 (6 bases). CDR3 coding DNA: TGCGCCAGCAGCTTGGGGCAGGGGAAAGGCTACACCTTC. It specifies CASSLGQGKGYTF.